The clone carrying this TCR beta chain was recorded only once. The data stem from a study of blood T cell repertoires in COVID-19. Study information: The study drew acute and convalescent COVID-19 samples from the United States, Italy and Spain. T cells, B-cell-depleted T cells, or PBMCs provided the cDNA or gDNA that served as material.

CDR3 length: 16 amino acids. V was clipped by 5 bases and J by 0 bases, with 17 bases between them. The V gene's germline CDR1 is SQVTM and CDR2 ANQGSEA. Methods used by the authors: Estimation of nucleated cell counts relied on the amplification of reference gene primers. Using immunoSEQ multiplex PCR, the repertoire was profiled, and TCRdb retains in-frame clones only, with some absent. V and J calls and clone size are those listed in that table; D and trimming were worked out from the DNA. Of around 130,000 clones listed, about 80% were seen once; the top ten hold 12%. This clonotype originated in a woman aged 55-69 years with acute or convalescent COVID-19. This sequence joins TRBV29-1 and TRBJ2-1; D uncertain. The source material was peripheral blood. CDR3 sequence reads: CSVSGVGRGSYNEQFF. The CDR3 DNA follows: TGCAGCGTTTCTGGTGTAGGTCGAGGCTCCTACAATGAGCAGTTCTTC.